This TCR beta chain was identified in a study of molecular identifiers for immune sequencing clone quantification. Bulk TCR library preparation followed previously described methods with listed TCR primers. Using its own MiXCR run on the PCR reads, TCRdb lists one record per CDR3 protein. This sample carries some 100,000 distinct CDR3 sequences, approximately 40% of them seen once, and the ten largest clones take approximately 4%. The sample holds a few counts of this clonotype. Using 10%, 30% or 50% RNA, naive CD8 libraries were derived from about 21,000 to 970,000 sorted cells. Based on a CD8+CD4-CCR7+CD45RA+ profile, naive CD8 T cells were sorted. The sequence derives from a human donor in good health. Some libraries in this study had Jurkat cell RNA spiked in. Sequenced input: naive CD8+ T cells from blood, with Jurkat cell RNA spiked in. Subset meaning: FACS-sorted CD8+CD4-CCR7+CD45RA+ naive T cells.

The CDR3 DNA sequence: TGTGCCAGCAGTTCTCCGACTAGATCCCCACCCAATACGCAGTATTTT. Its protein product is CASSSPTRSPPNTQYF. V is TRBV12-3 or TRBV12-4 and J is TRBJ2-3, with D perhaps TRBD2 (6 bases). The CDR3 length is 16 residues. V lost 4 bases, J lost 7 bases, and 21 bases lay in between.